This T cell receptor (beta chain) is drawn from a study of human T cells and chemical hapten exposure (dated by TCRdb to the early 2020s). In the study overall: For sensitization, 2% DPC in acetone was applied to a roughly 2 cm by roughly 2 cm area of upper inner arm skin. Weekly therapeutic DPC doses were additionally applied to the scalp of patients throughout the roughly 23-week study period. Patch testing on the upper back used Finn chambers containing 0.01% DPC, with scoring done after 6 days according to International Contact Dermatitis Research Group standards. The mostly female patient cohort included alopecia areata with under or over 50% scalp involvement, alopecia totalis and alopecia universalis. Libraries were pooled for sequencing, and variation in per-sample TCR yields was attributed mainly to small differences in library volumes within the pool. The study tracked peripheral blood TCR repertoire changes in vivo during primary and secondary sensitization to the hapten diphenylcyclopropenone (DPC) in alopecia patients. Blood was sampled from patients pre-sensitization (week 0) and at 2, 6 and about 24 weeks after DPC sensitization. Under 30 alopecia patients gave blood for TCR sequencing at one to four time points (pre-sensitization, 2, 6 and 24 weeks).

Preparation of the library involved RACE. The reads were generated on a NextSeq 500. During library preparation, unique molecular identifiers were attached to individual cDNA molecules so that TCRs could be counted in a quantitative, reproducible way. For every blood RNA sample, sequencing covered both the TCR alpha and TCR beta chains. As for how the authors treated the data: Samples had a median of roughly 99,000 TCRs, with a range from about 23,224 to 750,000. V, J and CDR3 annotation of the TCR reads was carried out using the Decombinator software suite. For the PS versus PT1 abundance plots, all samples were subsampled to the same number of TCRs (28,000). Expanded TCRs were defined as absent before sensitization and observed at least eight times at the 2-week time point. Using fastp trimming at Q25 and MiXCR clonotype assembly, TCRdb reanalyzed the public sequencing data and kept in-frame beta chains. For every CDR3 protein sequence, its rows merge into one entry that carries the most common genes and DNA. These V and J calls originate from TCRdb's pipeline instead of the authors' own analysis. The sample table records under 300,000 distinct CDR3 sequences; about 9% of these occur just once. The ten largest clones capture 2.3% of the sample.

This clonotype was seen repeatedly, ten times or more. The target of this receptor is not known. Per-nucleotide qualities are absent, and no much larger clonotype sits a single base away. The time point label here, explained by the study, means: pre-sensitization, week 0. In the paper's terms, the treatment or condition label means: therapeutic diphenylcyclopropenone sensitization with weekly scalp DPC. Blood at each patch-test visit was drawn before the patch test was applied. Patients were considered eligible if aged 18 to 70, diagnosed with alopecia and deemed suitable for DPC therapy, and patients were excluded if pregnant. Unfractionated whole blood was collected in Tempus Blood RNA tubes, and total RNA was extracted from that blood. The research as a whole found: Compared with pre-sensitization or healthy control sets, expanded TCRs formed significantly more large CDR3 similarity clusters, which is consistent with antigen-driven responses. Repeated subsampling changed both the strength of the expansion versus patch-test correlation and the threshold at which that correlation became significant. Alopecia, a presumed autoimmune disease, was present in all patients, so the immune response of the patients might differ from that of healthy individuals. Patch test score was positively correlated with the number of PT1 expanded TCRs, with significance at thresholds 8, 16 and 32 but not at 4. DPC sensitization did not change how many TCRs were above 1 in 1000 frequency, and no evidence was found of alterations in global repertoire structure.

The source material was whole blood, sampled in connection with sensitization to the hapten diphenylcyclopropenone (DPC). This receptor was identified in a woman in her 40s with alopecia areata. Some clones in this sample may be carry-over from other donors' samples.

The CDR3 sequence is CASSLSGGTSYGYTF. The bases are TGTGCCAGCAGCTTGTCGGGAGGGACCTCCTATGGCTACACCTTC. The chain couples TRBV28 to TRBJ1-2; possibly the D gene is TRBD1, per 5 matching bases. Relative to germline, V is 6 bases shorter and J is 4 bases shorter, with 18 bases between their ends. The cysteine opens and the phenylalanine closes a CDR3 of 15 amino acids. Only the CDR3 portion is preserved as DNA: 45 bases, with reading frame beginning at the first base. The germline V gene sets CDR1 to MDHEN and CDR2 to SYDVKM.